One and the same sample provided the 5 T cell receptor delta chains below, sequenced in a study of Vδ1+ human thymocytes. Findings and limits, study-wide: Thymic TRG and TRD repertoires appeared highly polyclonal.

Extracted RNA was reverse transcribed into cDNA. The CDR3 regions were amplified by multiplex PCR from V-gene primers to a constant-region primer. TCRdb re-called the multiplex PCR reads through CATT. The sample has approximately 25,000 delta-chain clones, approximately 30% seen once. Antigen specificity for these receptors is unknown. The sequencing sample was made of Vdelta1+ gamma-delta thymocytes from the thymus. Noted subset: FACS-sorted CD3+ TCRalphabeta- TCRVdelta1+ TCRVdelta2- thymocytes. The receptors here all came from a boy in the first two years of life who had congenital heart surgery.

This chain connects TRDV1 to TRDJ1; 9 nucleotides agree with TRDD3. The CDR3 has 20 amino acids. After removal of 5 bases from V and 0 bases from J, the junction contained 19 bases not matched to a gene. Germline loops: CDR1 TSWWSYY, CDR2 QGS. CDR3 protein: CALGINPGELGDQNTDKLIF. The CDR3 DNA is TGTGCTCTTGGGATCAACCCCGGGGAACTGGGGGACCAGAACACCGATAAACTCATCTTT.

Note on this clone: One end of the junction is discordant with germline, which a read error may explain. V usage is TRDV1 and J usage is TRDJ1; D is possibly TRDD2 (6 bases). Germline values: CDR1 TSWWSYY, CDR2 QGS. This CDR3 has 21 residues. This chain's CDR3 is CAVGELFLRPSPPHYTDKLIF. As DNA, the CDR3 is TGTGCTGTTGGGGAACTCTTTCTAAGACCTTCCCCTCCTCATTACACCGATAAACTCATCTTT.

On this clone itself: A read error is possible here, since a much larger clone lies one base away. The same CDR3 arises from other DNA sequences in this sample as well. The chain has TRDV1 and TRDJ1, with 7 bases aligning to TRDD3. Germline V gene data show CDR1 as TSWWSYY and CDR2 as QGS. This CDR3 comprises 15 residues. J gave up 10 bases and V 3 bases, and 14 bases lay outside the gene matches. The CDR3 DNA follows: TGTGCTCTTGGGGACCGATTCCGTGGATACGCCCGACTCATCTTT. Translation: CALGDRFRGYARLIF.

This clone was seen only a few times. The chain combines TRDV1 with TRDJ1; 11 nucleotides match TRDD3. The V and J ends lost 5 bases and 1 base, in that order; junction bases with no gene match: 30. The CDR3 totals 24 residues. Germline V CDR1 and CDR2: TSWWSYY, QGS. For the CDR3, the DNA is TGTGCTCTTGGGTCCCCAATAGCTCTTCCTATCCAGTACTGGGGGATATCGGGCACCGATAAACTCATCTTT. Residues: CALGSPIALPIQYWGISGTDKLIF.

The rearrangement joins TRDV1 to TRDJ1; D ambiguous. CDR3 size: 15 residues. Germline values: CDR1 TSWWSYY, CDR2 QGS. V was pared by 2 bases and J by 0 bases, with 10 bases between. CDR3 coding DNA: TGTGCTCTTGGGGAATCGTCCCCGTACACCGATAAACTCATCTTT. The encoded protein is CALGESSPYTDKLIF.